The TCR beta chain under discussion was sequenced for a study of STAT5B mutations in CD4+ large granular lymphocyte leukemia. General study findings and limits: Without putative leukemic clones, patient CD4-sorted repertoires remained more clonal than healthy CD4+ repertoires. 8/27 top patient clones versus 2/35 control clones were TRBV06-family. Main leukemic clonotypes were patient-specific, but approximately 27% appeared at low frequency elsewhere.

The data were produced by immunoSEQ multiplex PCR, yet TCRdb's version contains in-frame clones alone and is incomplete. The sample holds about 40,000 clones; about four fifths are singletons and the top ten take approximately 0.3%. CDR1 and CDR2 (germline): MRHNA, SNTAGT. The CDR3 runs 18 residues. V was trimmed by 0 bases and J by 0 bases, leaving 18 bases between them. As for this clone: What it binds is not known.

The sequencing input was CD4+ T cells from blood buffy coats. The clonotype originates from a human donor in good health. The chain links TRBV6-4 to TRBJ2-7; D might be TRBD2 (5 bases). The CDR3 DNA reads as TGTGCCAGCAGTGACTCAGGGCGGGTCACTTCCAGCTCCTACGAGCAGTACTTC. Translation gives CASSDSGRVTSSSYEQYF.